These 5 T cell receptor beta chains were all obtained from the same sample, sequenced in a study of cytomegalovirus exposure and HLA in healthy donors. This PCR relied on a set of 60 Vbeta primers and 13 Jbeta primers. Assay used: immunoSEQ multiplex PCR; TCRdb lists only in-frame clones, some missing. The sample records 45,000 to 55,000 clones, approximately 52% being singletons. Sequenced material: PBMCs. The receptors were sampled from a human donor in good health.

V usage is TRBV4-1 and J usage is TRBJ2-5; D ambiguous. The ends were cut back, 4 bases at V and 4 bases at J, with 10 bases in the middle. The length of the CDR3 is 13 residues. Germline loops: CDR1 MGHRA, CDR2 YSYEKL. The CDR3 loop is CASSRWAGETQYF. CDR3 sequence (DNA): TGCGCCAGCAGCCGCTGGGCCGGAGAGACCCAGTACTTC.

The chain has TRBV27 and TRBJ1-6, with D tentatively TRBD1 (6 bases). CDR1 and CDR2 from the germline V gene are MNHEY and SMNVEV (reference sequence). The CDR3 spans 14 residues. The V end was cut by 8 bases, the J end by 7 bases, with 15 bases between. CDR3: CASRTGQRNSPLHF. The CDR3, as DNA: TGTGCCAGCCGCACCGGACAGCGGAATTCACCCCTCCACTTT.

The DNA for the CDR3 is TGTGCCAGCAGTGAACTCTGGAGGGGCATAGGGGAGACCCAGTACTTC. This translates into CASSELWRGIGETQYF. The rearrangement joins TRBV6-1 to TRBJ2-5, with D possibly matching TRBD2 (6 bases). CDR1 is MNHNS, CDR2 SASEGT, per germline. This CDR3 region has 16 residues. The V and J ends lost 2 bases and 5 bases respectively, with 18 bases between them.

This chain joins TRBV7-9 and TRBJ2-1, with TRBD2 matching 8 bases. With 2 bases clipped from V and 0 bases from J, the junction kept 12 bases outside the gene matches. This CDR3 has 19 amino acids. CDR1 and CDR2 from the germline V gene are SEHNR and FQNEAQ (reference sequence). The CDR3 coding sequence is TGTGCCAGCAGCTTATGGACTAGCCTACAAAGGAGCTCCTACAATGAGCAGTTCTTC. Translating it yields CASSLWTSLQRSSYNEQFF.

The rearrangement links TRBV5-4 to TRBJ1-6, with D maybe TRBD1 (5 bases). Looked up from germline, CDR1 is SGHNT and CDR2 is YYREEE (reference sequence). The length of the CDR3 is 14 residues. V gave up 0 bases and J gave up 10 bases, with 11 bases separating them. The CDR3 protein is CASSLAGGGSPLHF. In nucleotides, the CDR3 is TGTGCCAGCAGCTTGGCGGGGGGTGGGTCACCCCTCCACTTT.